This T cell receptor beta chain originates from a study of T cell repertoires in cytomegalovirus infection. General study points: Frequencies of public TCR beta families were cumulated, and this identified carriers of CMV plus the relevant HLA.

MiXCR, applied by TCRdb to the reads, yields one record per CDR3 protein. The table lists under 850,000 distinct CDR3 sequences, 35% to 45% of them singletons. This clonotype has ten or more counts. What it binds is not known. Trimming took off 5 bases at V and 0 bases at J, with 17 bases between the two ends. CDR1 is SGHTA and CDR2 is FQGNSA in the germline V gene. CDR3 length: 17 residues. The gene calls are TRBV7-2 and TRBJ2-1; maybe TRBD2 (5 bases). The sample consisted of PBMCs. The origin of this receptor is a human donor in good health (CMV status not recorded). Some clones in this sample may be carry-over from other donors' samples. CDR3 in DNA: TGTGCCAGCAGCCCCGGGGTCTGGCGGAGCTCCTACAATGAGCAGTTCTTC. It specifies CASSPGVWRSSYNEQFF.